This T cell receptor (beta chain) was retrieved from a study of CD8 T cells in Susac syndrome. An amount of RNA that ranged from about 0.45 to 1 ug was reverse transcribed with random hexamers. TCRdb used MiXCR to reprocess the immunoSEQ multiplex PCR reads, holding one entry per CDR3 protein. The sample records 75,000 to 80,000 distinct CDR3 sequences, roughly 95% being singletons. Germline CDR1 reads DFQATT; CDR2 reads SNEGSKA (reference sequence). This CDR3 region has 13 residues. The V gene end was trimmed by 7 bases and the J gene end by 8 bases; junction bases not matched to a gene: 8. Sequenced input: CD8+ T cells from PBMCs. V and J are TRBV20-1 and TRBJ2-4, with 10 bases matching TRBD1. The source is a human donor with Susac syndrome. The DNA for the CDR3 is TGCAGTGGTAGGGACAGGGGTTGGGACATTCAGTACTTC. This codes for CSGRDRGWDIQYF.